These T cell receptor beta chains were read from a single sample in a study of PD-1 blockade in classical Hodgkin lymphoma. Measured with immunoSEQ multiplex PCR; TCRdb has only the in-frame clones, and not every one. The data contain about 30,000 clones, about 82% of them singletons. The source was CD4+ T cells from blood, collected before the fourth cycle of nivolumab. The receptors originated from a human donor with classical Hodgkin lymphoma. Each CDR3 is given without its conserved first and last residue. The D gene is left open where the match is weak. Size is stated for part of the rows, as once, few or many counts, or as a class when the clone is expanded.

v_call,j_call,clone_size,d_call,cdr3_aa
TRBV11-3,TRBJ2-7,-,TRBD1,ASSPGQGGTYEQY
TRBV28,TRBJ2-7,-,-,ASSPSGLGGDEQY
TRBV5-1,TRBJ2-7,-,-,ASSLEKGDEQY
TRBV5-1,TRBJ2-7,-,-,ASSPGGGGSYEQY
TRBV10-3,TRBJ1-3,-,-,AISTTGSSGNTIY
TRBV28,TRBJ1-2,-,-,ASSLRGYGYT
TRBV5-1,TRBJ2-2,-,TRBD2,ASTLGTSVNTGELF
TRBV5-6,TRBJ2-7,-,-,ASRPRDPVIYEQY
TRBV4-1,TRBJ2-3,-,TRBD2,ASSQLAGTDTQY
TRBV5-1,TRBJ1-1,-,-,ASSLMGRGTEAF
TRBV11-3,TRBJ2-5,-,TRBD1,ASSLGQGGSETQY
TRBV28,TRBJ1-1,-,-,ASSRGEASKGEAF
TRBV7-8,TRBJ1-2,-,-,ASSPSTMIFNYGYT
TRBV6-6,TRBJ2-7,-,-,ASNAGDVSSYEQY
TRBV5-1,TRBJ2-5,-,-,ASNQADPQETQY
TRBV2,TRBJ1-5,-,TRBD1,ASKLQGPNQPQH
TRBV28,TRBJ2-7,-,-,ASSGSDTSSYEQY
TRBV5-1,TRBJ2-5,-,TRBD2,ASSPRAGGETQY
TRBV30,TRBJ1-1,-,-,AYVPGLF
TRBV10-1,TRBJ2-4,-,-,ASSDGSTLNIQY
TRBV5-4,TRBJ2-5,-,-,ASSDDRSETQY
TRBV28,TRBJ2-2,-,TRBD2,ASRLADEYTGELF
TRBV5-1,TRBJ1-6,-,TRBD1,ASSLEGQGNSPLH
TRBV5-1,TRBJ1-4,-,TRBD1,ASSLEGAGNEKLF
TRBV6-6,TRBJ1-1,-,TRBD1,ATFPGTGFEAF
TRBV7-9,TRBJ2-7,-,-,ASSLGGSGQY
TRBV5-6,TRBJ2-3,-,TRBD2,ASSLRGVSTDTQY
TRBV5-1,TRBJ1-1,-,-,ASSRLSGENTEAF
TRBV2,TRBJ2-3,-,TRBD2,ASSEAGGEGDTQY
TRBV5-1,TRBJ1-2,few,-,ASREQPGREGYT
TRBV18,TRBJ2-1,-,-,ASSPRQLNNEQF
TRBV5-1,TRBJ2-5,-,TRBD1,ASSSTGVETQY
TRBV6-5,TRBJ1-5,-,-,ASSLQVSVPPQH
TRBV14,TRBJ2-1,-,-,ASSQTSYNEQF
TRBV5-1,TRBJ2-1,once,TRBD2,ASSLVASGGLEQF
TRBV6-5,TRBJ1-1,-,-,ASSYGGNTEAF